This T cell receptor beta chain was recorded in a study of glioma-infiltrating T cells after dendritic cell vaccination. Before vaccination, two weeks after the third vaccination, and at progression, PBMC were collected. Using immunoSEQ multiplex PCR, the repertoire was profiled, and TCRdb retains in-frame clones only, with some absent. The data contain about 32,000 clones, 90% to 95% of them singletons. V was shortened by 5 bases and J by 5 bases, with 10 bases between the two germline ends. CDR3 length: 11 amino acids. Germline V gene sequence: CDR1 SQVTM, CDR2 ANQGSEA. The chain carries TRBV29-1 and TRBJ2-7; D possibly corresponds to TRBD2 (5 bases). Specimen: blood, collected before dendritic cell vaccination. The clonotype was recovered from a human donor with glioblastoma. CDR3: CSVRYGDEQYF. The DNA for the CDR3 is TGCAGCGTTAGATACGGGGACGAGCAGTACTTC.